This TCR beta chain stems from a study of beta chain features in type 1 diabetes. On the study more broadly: Summed over all samples, the examined sorted cells came to some 99 million.

V lost 4 bases, J lost 5 bases, and 0 bases stayed unmatched. The CDR3 extends over 15 amino acids. In germline, CDR1 is ENHRY, CDR2 SYGVKD. CD45RO/CCR7/CD25/CD127/CD95/CD27 sorting isolated CD4+ naive, central memory, regulatory and stem cell-like memory cells. Turning to this clone: The antigen is not known.

Broader study findings: People with Type 1 diabetes carried modestly yet significantly shorter TCRB CDR3s in all four CD4+ subsets. Researchers reported that naive, central memory and Treg TCRB repertoires appeared more similar in patients than in healthy donors.

All of the isolated RNA was reverse transcribed, so expressed TCRB transcripts were sequenced. The assay was immunoSEQ multiplex PCR, and TCRdb's table has in-frame clones only and misses some. The table records about 270,000 clones, around an eighth of them present only once. The chain couples TRBV10-3 to TRBJ2-1; the match to TRBD2 covers 15 bases. This receptor was identified in a man aged 25 to 45 with type 1 diabetes. Material: naive CD4+ T cells from blood. CDR3 coding DNA: TGTGCCATCAGTGGGACTAGCGGGAGGGACAATGAGCAGTTCTTC. Translation gives CAISGTSGRDNEQFF.